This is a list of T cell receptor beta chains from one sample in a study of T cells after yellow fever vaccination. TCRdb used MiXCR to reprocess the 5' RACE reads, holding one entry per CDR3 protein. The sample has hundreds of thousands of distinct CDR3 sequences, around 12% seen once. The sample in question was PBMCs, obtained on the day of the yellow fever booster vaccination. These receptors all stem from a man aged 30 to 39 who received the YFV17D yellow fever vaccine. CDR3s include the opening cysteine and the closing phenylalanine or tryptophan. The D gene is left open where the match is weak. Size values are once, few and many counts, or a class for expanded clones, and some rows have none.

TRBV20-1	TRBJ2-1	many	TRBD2	TGCAGTGCTAGCGGACTAGCGGGAGGGCCGGGCTCCTACAATGAGCAGTTCTTC	CSASGLAGGPGSYNEQFF
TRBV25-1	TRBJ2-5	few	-	TGTGCCAGCAGTGAATGGGTAGGGAAAGAGACCCAGTACTTC	CASSEWVGKETQYF
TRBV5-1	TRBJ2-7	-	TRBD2	TGCGCCAGCAGAACCGGGGGGATGGACCCCTACGAGCAGTACTTC	CASRTGGMDPYEQYF
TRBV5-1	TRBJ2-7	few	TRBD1	TGCGCCAGCAGCTTCGGGACAGGGCATTACGAGCAGTACTTC	CASSFGTGHYEQYF
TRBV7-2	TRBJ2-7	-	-	TGTGCCAGCCGCCGGCAGGGTTCGTCCTACGAGCAGTACTTC	CASRRQGSSYEQYF
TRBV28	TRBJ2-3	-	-	TGTGCCAGCAGTTCTTACCAGGCAGATACGCAGTATTTT	CASSSYQADTQYF
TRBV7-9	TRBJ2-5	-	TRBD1	TGTGCCAGCAGCGATGCGAGACTCGGGACAGGGAAAGAGACCCAGTACTTC	CASSDARLGTGKETQYF
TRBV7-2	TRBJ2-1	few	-	TGTGCCAGCAGCTGGGACCAACTGGCGCAGTTCTTC	CASSWDQLAQFF
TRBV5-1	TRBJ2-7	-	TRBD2	TGCGCCAGCAGCTTGGTATTAGCGGGAGGAGAAGAGCAGTACTTC	CASSLVLAGGEEQYF
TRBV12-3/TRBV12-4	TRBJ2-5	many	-	TGTGCCAGCACCTTCGGGACTGGGGAGACCCAGTACTTC	CASTFGTGETQYF
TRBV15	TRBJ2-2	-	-	TGTGCCACCAGCAGAGCCCACACCGGGGAGCTGTTTTTT	CATSRAHTGELFF
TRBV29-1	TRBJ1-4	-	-	TGCAGCGTTCGGGATTCCGGGGAAGTGGGAGAAAAACTGTTTTTT	CSVRDSGEVGEKLFF
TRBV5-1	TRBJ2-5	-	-	TGCGCCAGCAGCTCGGGACAAGTTAGGGAGACCCAGTACTTC	CASSSGQVRETQYF
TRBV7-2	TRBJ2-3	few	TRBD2	TGTGCCAGCAGCCCTAGCGGGGCTAGCACAGATACGCAGTATTTT	CASSPSGASTDTQYF
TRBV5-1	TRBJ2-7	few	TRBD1	TGCGCCAGCAGCTTGTACTGGGACAGGGACTACTACGAGCAGTACTTC	CASSLYWDRDYYEQYF
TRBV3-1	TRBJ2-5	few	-	TGTGCCAGCAGACGTAGGTCGGGGGCCAAAGAGACCCAGTACTTC	CASRRRSGAKETQYF
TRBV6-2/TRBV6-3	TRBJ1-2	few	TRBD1	TGTGCCAGCAGGGACGGGACAGGGGAGGACGGCTACACCTTC	CASRDGTGEDGYTF
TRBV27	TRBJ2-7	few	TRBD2	TGTGCCAGCAGTTACGGACTAGCGGCCCTCGGCTACGAGCAGTACTTC	CASSYGLAALGYEQYF
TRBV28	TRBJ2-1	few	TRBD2	TGTGCCAGCAGTTTCGCGGTAGCGGGCCATTACAATGAGCAGTTCTTC	CASSFAVAGHYNEQFF
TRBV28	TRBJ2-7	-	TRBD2	TGTGCCAGCCGTGTAGCGGGAGGCTACGAGCAGTACTTC	CASRVAGGYEQYF
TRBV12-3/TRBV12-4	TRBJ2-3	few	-	TGTGCCAGCAGTTCATCTAGCGGCACAGATACGCAGTATTTT	CASSSSSGTDTQYF
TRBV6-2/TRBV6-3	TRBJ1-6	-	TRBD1	TGTGCCACGGGACAGGGTGATTCACCCCTCCACTTT	CATGQGDSPLHF
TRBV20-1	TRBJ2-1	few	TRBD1	TGCAGTGCCAGCCGGGACAGGACTTACAATGAGCAGTTCTTC	CSASRDRTYNEQFF
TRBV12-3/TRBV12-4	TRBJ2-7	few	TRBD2	TGTGCCAGCAGTTACAGTTCTAGCGGGAGTCTCGAGCAGTACTTC	CASSYSSSGSLEQYF
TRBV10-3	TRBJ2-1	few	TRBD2	TGTGCCATCAGTCCAGGACTAGCGACGTACAATGAGCAGTTCTTC	CAISPGLATYNEQFF
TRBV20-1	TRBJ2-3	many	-	TGCAGTGCTAGATGGATACAGTATACGCAGTATTTT	CSARWIQYTQYF
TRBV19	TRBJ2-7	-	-	TGTGCCAGTAGTCCTTCGGACAGTGCTAGAGAGCAGTACTTC	CASSPSDSAREQYF
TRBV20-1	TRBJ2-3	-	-	TGCAGTGCACCAGACAGACCTAGCACAGATACGCAGTATTTT	CSAPDRPSTDTQYF
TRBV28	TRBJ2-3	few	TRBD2	TGTGCCAGCAGTTCCCAAGGGACTAGCGGGAGCACAGATACGCAGTATTTT	CASSSQGTSGSTDTQYF
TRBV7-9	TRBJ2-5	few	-	TGTGCCAGCAGCCGATGGAGTCTAGCGATGGGGGAGACCCAGTACTTC	CASSRWSLAMGETQYF
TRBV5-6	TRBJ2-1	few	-	TGTGCCAGCAGCTTGGCGCTAGACAATGAGCAGTTCTTC	CASSLALDNEQFF
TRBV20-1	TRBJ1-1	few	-	TGCAGTGCTAGAGATCCAGGGGCGAAGTATGAAGCTTTCTTT	CSARDPGAKYEAFF
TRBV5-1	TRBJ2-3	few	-	TGCGCCAGCGGCCTGGGGGCGAACACAGATACGCAGTATTTT	CASGLGANTDTQYF
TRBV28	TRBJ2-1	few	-	TGTGCCAGCAGAGGGTTGGCCCACAATGAGCAGTTCTTC	CASRGLAHNEQFF
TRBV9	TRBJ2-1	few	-	TGTGCCAGCAGCGTCGGGCAGAGATACAATGAGCAGTTCTTC	CASSVGQRYNEQFF
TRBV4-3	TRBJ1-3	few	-	TGCGCCAGCAGCGGTCTCCTGGAGGACACCATATATTTT	CASSGLLEDTIYF
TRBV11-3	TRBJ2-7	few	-	TGTGCCAGCAGTCAGGGGGCAGGAAGCGGGACCTACGAGCAGTACTTC	CASSQGAGSGTYEQYF
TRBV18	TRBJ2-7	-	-	TGTGCCAGCTCACCACCGTATGGATGGCGCTCCTACGAGCAGTACTTC	CASSPPYGWRSYEQYF
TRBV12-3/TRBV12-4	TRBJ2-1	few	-	TGTGCCAGCAGCTCCCGGAGGGGCGATGAGCAGTTCTTC	CASSSRRGDEQFF
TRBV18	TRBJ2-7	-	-	TGTGCCAGCTCAAGGGGGGGGTATACAGGCCGCTCCTACGAGCAGTACTTC	CASSRGGYTGRSYEQYF
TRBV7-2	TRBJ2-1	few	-	TGTGCCAGCAGCCTCGAAGGGGGTGAGCAGTTCTTC	CASSLEGGEQFF